The 30 T cell receptor beta chains reported below all come from one sample, sequenced in a study of T cells in Graves' hyperthyroidism and ophthalmopathy (dated by TCRdb to about 2019). Libraries were constructed by multiplex PCR. TCRdb shows the sequencer as Illumina HiSeq 2000. The TCR beta CDR3 regions were amplified from the RNA transcripts. The TCR CDR3 was subjected to a first round of RT-PCR using the HTBI primer set and the Qiagen OneStep RT-PCR kit. TCRdb redid the processing of the public reads, applying fastp at Q25 and MiXCR, and retained in-frame beta chains. Every distinct CDR3 protein forms one entry, paired with its most common genes and DNA. The sample data list a few hundred thousand distinct CDR3 sequences, and around 21% of these were observed just once. Clones ranked in the top ten supply approximately 26% of the sample. The source material was blood. Receptor source: a man in his late teens or twenties with Graves' hyperthyroidism.

The table lists this clonotype with many counts. The gene calls are TRBV12-3 or TRBV12-4 and TRBJ1-1; 7 bases line up with TRBD1. The CDR3 has 11 amino acids. V gave up 4 bases and J gave up 10 bases; unmatched junction bases: 3. The CDR3 DNA follows: TGTGCCAGCAGTTCGACAGGGCGAGCTTTCTTT. Translation gives CASSSTGRAFF.

This chain uses TRBV9 with TRBJ2-7, with 10 bases fitting TRBD1. This CDR3 is 16 amino acids long. Germline V CDR1 and CDR2: SGDLS, YYNGEE. V was clipped by 7 bases and J by 0 bases; unmatched bases: 10. In DNA form, the CDR3 reads TGTGCCAGCTCACCCGGGACAGGGGATTACTCCTACGAGCAGTACTTC. Translation gives CASSPGTGDYSYEQYF.

J is TRBJ2-7 and V is TRBV9; D gene unclear. This CDR3 is 13 amino acids long. Per germline, CDR1 SGDLS and CDR2 YYNGEE. Between the trimmed V and J ends, which lost 4 bases and 7 bases, there was a span of 15 bases. CDR3 in DNA: TGTGCCAGCAGCCCCTACGGCTTCGGGGAGCAGTACTTC. It translates to CASSPYGFGEQYF.

This clonotype has ten or more counts. The V and J genes are TRBV19 and TRBJ1-2; D perhaps matches TRBD1 (6 bases). Per the germline V gene, CDR1 is LNHDA and CDR2 is SQIVND (reference sequence). This CDR3 has 13 amino acids. Trimming left V 6 bases short and J 4 bases short, with 12 bases between. The CDR3 is CASRHGQTYGYTF. CDR3 DNA sequence: TGTGCCAGTAGACACGGACAGACCTATGGCTACACCTTC.

This clonotype has a count of ten or more. This chain connects TRBV24-1 to TRBJ2-7; D remains ambiguous. The CDR3 covers 10 residues. V lost 9 bases to trimming and J lost 2 bases, with 4 bases between them. Per germline, CDR1 KGHDR and CDR2 SFDVKD. The CDR3 bases are TGTGCCACCCCGCCCTACGAGCAGTACTTC. Protein: CATPPYEQYF.

This clonotype was found many times. The chain combines TRBV12-3 or TRBV12-4 with TRBJ2-6; no reliable D call. This CDR3 region has 15 residues. Between the trimmed V and J ends, which lost 6 bases and 0 bases, there was a span of 9 bases. CDR3 coding DNA: TGTGCCAGCAGACTCGTTGGCTCTGGGGCCAACGTCCTGACTTTC. This codes for CASRLVGSGANVLTF.

This clonotype was found many times. The chain links TRBV15 to TRBJ1-2; 7 nucleotides agree with TRBD1. V shed 9 bases, J shed 5 bases, and the junction held 15 bases outside the gene matches. CDR1 is LNHNV, CDR2 YYDKDF, per germline (reference sequence). This CDR3 is 15 amino acids long. This CDR3 reads CATRQGFQGGYGYTF. Written as DNA, the CDR3 is TGTGCCACTAGACAGGGTTTCCAGGGAGGGTATGGCTACACCTTC.

This clonotype was found many times. Its ends do not fully match the called genes, so a read error is possible. The chain has TRBV7-9 and TRBJ1-1; D unresolved. The germline V gene encodes CDR1 SEHNR and CDR2 FQNEAQ (reference sequence). There are 13 residues in the CDR3. CDR3 amino acids: CASSLASDTEAFF. The CDR3 DNA is TGCGCCAGCAGCTTGGCCTCGGACACTGAAGCTTTCTTT.

This chain links TRBV20-1 with TRBJ2-7, with 8 nucleotides matching TRBD2. After removal of 3 bases from V and 1 base from J, the junction contained 8 bases not matched to a gene. The length of the CDR3 is 15 residues. Germline CDR1 and CDR2: DFQATT and SNEGSKA (reference sequence). The CDR3 region has the DNA TGCAGTGCTAGGCCGGGAACTAGCGGATCCTACGAGCAGTACTTC. This codes for CSARPGTSGSYEQYF.

This clonotype was observed many times. J is TRBJ1-5 and V is TRBV20-1, with D hard to call. Trimming pared 7 bases from V and 9 bases from J, leaving 10 bases between. The CDR3 is 10 residues long. Germline values: CDR1 DFQATT, CDR2 SNEGSKA (reference sequence). The CDR3 nucleotides read TGCAGTGTCTCCTATCCGCCCCAGCATTTT. Amino acids: CSVSYPPQHF.

This clonotype was detected only a few times. The chain combines TRBV28 with TRBJ2-7; D tentatively fits TRBD1 or TRBD2 (5 bases each). This CDR3 has 13 amino acids. Germline-derived CDR1 and CDR2 are MDHEN and SYDVKM. V was cut by 7 bases and J by 7 bases, with 17 bases left in between. The CDR3 loop is CASTPQGVSEQYF. The CDR3 bases are TGTGCCAGCACCCCCCAGGGAGTAAGTGAGCAGTACTTC.

The chain joins TRBV20-1 to TRBJ1-1; 8 bases align to TRBD1. Germline assignment: CDR1 DFQATT and CDR2 SNEGSKA (reference sequence). The CDR3 sequence is 13 residues long. V lost 5 bases to trimming and J lost 11 bases; unmatched junction nucleotides: 13. Written as DNA, the CDR3 is TGCAGTGCTGCCCACGACAGGGGTAGAGGCGCTTTCTTT. Translated, it gives CSAAHDRGRGAFF.

The rearrangement uses TRBV12-3 or TRBV12-4 and TRBJ2-5; D possibly matches TRBD1 or TRBD2 (5 bases each). CDR3 length: 15 amino acids. V lost 1 base and J 4 bases, leaving 13 bases between the germline ends. The CDR3 nucleotides are TGTGCCAGCAGTTTAGAACGGGACCCCCCAGAGACCCAGTACTTC. Amino acid sequence: CASSLERDPPETQYF.

This clonotype was detected ten times or more. V usage is TRBV29-1 and J usage is TRBJ1-2; 8 positions match TRBD1. From germline, CDR1 is SQVTM and CDR2 ANQGSEA. The CDR3 totals 14 residues. The V and J ends lost 0 bases and 4 bases, in that order; junction bases with no gene match: 4. Written as DNA, the CDR3 is TGCAGCGTTGAAGACAGGGGGCGATTCTATGGCTACACCTTC. Its translation: CSVEDRGRFYGYTF. Using reference TRBV29-1 and TRBJ1-2 for the parts outside the CDR3, the full variable domain is SAVISQKPSRDICQRGTSLTIQCQVDSQVTMMFWYRQQPGQSLTLIATANQGSEATYESGFVIDKFPISRPNLTFSTLTVSNMSPEDSSIYLCSVEDRGRFYGYTFGSGTRLTVV.

At least ten counts were recorded for this clonotype. The chain uses TRBV10-2 and TRBJ1-1; no clear D gene. Germline V lookup: CDR1 WSHSY, CDR2 SAAADI. V lost 6 bases, J lost 3 bases, and 20 bases lay in between. The CDR3 loop spans 16 amino acids. The chain's CDR3 is CASSHEDGYGDTEAFF. Written as DNA, the CDR3 is TGCGCCAGCAGCCACGAGGACGGCTACGGGGACACTGAAGCTTTCTTT.

The chain carries TRBV12-3 or TRBV12-4 and TRBJ1-2; 8 bases are a match to TRBD1. With 5 bases clipped from V and 0 bases from J, the junction kept 11 bases outside the gene matches. The CDR3 has 17 residues. The CDR3 DNA is TGTGCCAGCAGTCCTGAGGGCAGGGGGCGAGCTAACTATGGCTACACCTTC. Amino acids: CASSPEGRGRANYGYTF.

This chain connects TRBV9 to TRBJ2-5; D remains ambiguous. The germline V and J ends were trimmed by 4 bases and 5 bases, with 12 bases remaining between them. Per germline, CDR1 SGDLS and CDR2 YYNGEE. This CDR3 is built from 13 residues. CDR3 nucleotides: TGTGCCAGCAGCCCTCGTCCCTTCGAGACCCAGTACTTC. The encoded protein is CASSPRPFETQYF.

This clonotype was picked up many times. The rearrangement uses TRBV24-1 and TRBJ2-7; 9 positions agree with TRBD1. Per germline, CDR1 KGHDR and CDR2 SFDVKD. The CDR3 is 14 amino acids. Unmatched junction bases numbered 3, after V lost 5 bases and J lost 2 bases. The CDR3 nucleotides read TGTGCCACCAGTGCCGGGACAGGGACCTACGAGCAGTACTTC. It translates to CATSAGTGTYEQYF.

This clonotype was detected ten times or more. The gene calls are TRBV5-5 and TRBJ1-2, with no clear D. Trimming cost V 0 bases and J 6 bases, with 9 bases left between them. This CDR3 comprises 13 residues. The germline CDR1 and CDR2 sequences are SGHKS and YYEKEE (reference sequence). The CDR3 here is CASSLVRVHGYTF. CDR3 bases: TGTGCCAGCAGCTTGGTCCGGGTCCATGGCTACACCTTC.

The chain has TRBV27 and TRBJ2-5, with TRBD2 identical over 8 bases. The length of the CDR3 is 17 residues. Unmatched junction bases numbered 12, after V lost 4 bases and J lost 2 bases. The V gene's germline CDR1 is MNHEY and CDR2 SMNVEV (reference sequence). The CDR3 is CASSSGQPGLGQETQYF. DNA for the CDR3: TGTGCCAGCAGTTCCGGACAGCCGGGACTAGGTCAAGAGACCCAGTACTTC.

This clonotype was seen at least ten times. This chain uses TRBV7-9 with TRBJ1-2, with unresolved D. The V and J ends lost 3 bases and 9 bases respectively, with 14 bases between them. The CDR3 consists of 13 residues. CDR1 SEHNR and CDR2 FQNEAQ come from the germline V gene (reference sequence). The CDR3 region is CASSFDTFSRYTF. As DNA, the CDR3 is TGTGCCAGCAGCTTTGACACCTTTAGTCGCTACACCTTC.

This clonotype was observed many times. The rearrangement joins TRBV15 to TRBJ2-7; no definite D call. Germline CDR1 and CDR2: LNHNV and YYDKDF (reference sequence). V was pared by 0 bases and J by 9 bases, with 12 bases between. The CDR3 has 13 amino acids. This chain's CDR3 is CATSRDRQDGQYF. The CDR3, as DNA: TGTGCCACCAGCAGAGATCGGCAGGATGGGCAGTACTTC.

Notes on this clonotype: The CDR3 ends on some other residue instead of the conserved phenylalanine or tryptophan, so this is likely a read error. The chain links TRBV30 to TRBJ1-1, with no clear D. The CDR3 contains 13 residues. V lost 8 bases, J lost 0 bases, and 13 bases lay in between. Germline lookup yields CDR1 GTSNPN and CDR2 SVGIG (reference sequence). The CDR3 region is CARREDLNTEAFS. The CDR3 DNA follows: TGTGCCCGACGGGAGGATTTGAACACTGAAGCTTTCTCT.

The table lists this clonotype with many counts. The V gene is TRBV6-1, the J gene TRBJ2-5, with TRBD2 matching 8 bases. Losses at the gene ends were 4 bases for V and 5 bases for J; bases not matched to a gene: 21. Looked up from germline, CDR1 is MNHNS and CDR2 is SASEGT. The CDR3 has 19 amino acids. CDR3 region: CASSGTGLAGGHRGETQYF. CDR3 nucleotide sequence: TGTGCCAGCAGTGGGACTGGGTTGGCGGGGGGACACCGGGGGGAGACCCAGTACTTC.

This clonotype was seen ten or more times. The rearrangement uses TRBV5-6 and TRBJ2-5, with 8 bases lining up with TRBD1. Germline V CDR1 and CDR2: SGHDT, YYEEEE. The ends lost 0 bases at V and 5 bases at J; junction bases unmatched: 9. CDR3 length: 16 amino acids. The CDR3 reads CASSLGHRGNRETQYF. CDR3 coding DNA: TGTGCCAGCAGCTTGGGGCACAGGGGGAACAGGGAGACCCAGTACTTC. The whole variable domain, remainder taken from reference TRBV5-6 and TRBJ2-5, is DAGVTQSPTHLIKTRGQQVTLRCSPKSGHDTVSWYQQALGQGPQFIFQYYEEEERQRGNFPDRFSGHQFPNYSSELNVNALLLGDSALYLCASSLGHRGNRETQYFGPGTRLLVL.

With regard to this clonotype: One end of the junction fails to match germline, which may point to a read error. The V gene is TRBV7-8, the J gene TRBJ1-1, with D unresolved. The V gene's germline CDR1 is SGHVS and CDR2 FQNEAQ. The CDR3 spans 14 residues. As DNA, the CDR3 is TGTGCCAGCAGCTTAGTAGGCGTAAGGACTGAAGCTTGCTTT. It translates to CASSLVGVRTEACF.

This clonotype showed up many times. The rearrangement uses TRBV30 and TRBJ2-7, with 7 bases aligning to TRBD1. The germline V gene has CDR1 GTSNPN and CDR2 SVGIG (reference sequence). The CDR3 totals 11 residues. Trimming took 3 bases from V and 6 from J; bases not matched to a gene: 2. CDR3 protein: CAWSPGGEQYF. The DNA of the CDR3 is TGTGCCTGGAGCCCAGGGGGCGAGCAGTACTTC.

This chain links TRBV5-1 with TRBJ2-7, with TRBD2 matching over 11 bases. The ends lost 4 bases at V and 4 bases at J; junction bases unmatched: 7. The CDR3 runs to 15 residues. The germline V gene has CDR1 SGHRS and CDR2 YFSETQ. CDR3 in amino acids: CASSLYSGRGYEQYF. CDR3 in DNA: TGCGCCAGCAGCCTGTATAGCGGGAGGGGGTACGAGCAGTACTTC.

V gene TRBV12-3 or TRBV12-4 combines with J gene TRBJ1-1, with D maybe TRBD1 (5 bases). The V end lost 7 bases, the J end lost 1 base, and 10 bases lay between the germline ends. The CDR3 consists of 13 residues. The CDR3 DNA follows: TGTGCCAGCAAAATTGGGGCGAACACTGAAGCTTTCTTT. Translation: CASKIGANTEAFF.

This clonotype was detected many times. The chain links TRBV10-3 to TRBJ1-2; TRBD1 might be the D (5 bases). The V gene lost 4 bases and the J gene lost 10 bases, with 13 bases spanning the gap. This CDR3 spans 12 amino acids. Germline CDR1 ENHRY, CDR2 SYGVKD. CDR3 bases: TGTGCCATCAGTGGTGACAGTCCGGACTACACCTTC. Encoded protein: CAISGDSPDYTF.